This passage covers 12 T cell receptor beta chains from one sample sequenced in a study of blood T cells in healthy people across ages. Next came a second PCR, run for about 7 to 12 cycles, which used a sample-barcoded 5' primer along with a J-beta primer mix. TCRdb redid the calling of the 5' RACE reads with MiXCR, one entry per CDR3 protein. The table shows around 620,000 distinct CDR3 sequences, with approximately 25% occurring only once. The sample was blood. The receptor source for this set is an older woman in good health.

Only a few counts were recorded for this clonotype. This sequence joins TRBV2 and TRBJ2-1; no reliable D call. Germline V lookup: CDR1 SNHLY, CDR2 FYNNEI. The CDR3 is 14 amino acids. The V gene lost 4 bases and the J gene lost 7 bases, with 14 bases spanning the gap. The DNA for the CDR3 is TGTGCCAGCAGTGTCAGACCCAACGGAAATGAGCAGTTCTTC. Translated: CASSVRPNGNEQFF.

This clonotype was picked up many times. This chain links TRBV4-2 with TRBJ1-4, with a weak D call TRBD1 (5 bases). Germline loops: CDR1 LGHNA, CDR2 YNFKEQ. The V gene lost 0 bases and the J gene lost 10 bases, with 12 bases spanning the gap. CDR3 size: 14 residues. The CDR3 sequence: CASSQEDSFGKLFF. DNA of the CDR3: TGTGCCAGCAGCCAAGAAGACAGTTTCGGAAAACTGTTTTTT.

This clonotype was detected only a few times. This rearrangement joins TRBV7-2 to TRBJ1-2, with 12 nucleotides matching TRBD1. This CDR3 is 17 amino acids long. V gave up 5 bases and J gave up 3 bases; unmatched junction bases: 10. Germline assignment: CDR1 SGHTA and CDR2 FQGNSA. CDR3 in amino acids: CASSHWDRGLEDYGYTF. In DNA, the CDR3 is TGTGCCAGCAGCCACTGGGACAGGGGGCTAGAGGACTATGGCTACACCTTC. Full variable domain (rest looked up from reference TRBV7-2 and TRBJ1-2): GAGVSQSPSNKVTEKGKDVELRCDPISGHTALYWYRQSLGQGLEFLIYFQGNSAPDKSGLPSDRFSAERTGGSVSTLTIQRTQQEDSAVYLCASSHWDRGLEDYGYTFGSGTRLTVV.

The CDR3: CASSFRQGETRYQETQYF. The CDR3 DNA follows: TGCGCCAGCAGCTTTCGACAGGGGGAAACCCGGTACCAAGAGACCCAGTACTTC. This sequence joins TRBV5-1 and TRBJ2-5; 9 bases match TRBD1. The CDR3 totals 18 residues. Germline V CDR1 and CDR2: SGHRS, YFSETQ. J was trimmed by 0 bases and V by 2 bases; bases with no gene match: 11.

The chain joins TRBV10-3 to TRBJ2-5; 8 positions agree with TRBD2. The V gene's germline CDR1 is ENHRY and CDR2 SYGVKD. Unmatched junction bases numbered 6, after V lost 6 bases and J lost 3 bases. The CDR3 extends over 14 amino acids. CDR3 nucleotides: TGTGCCATCAGACGCGGGGGGACCGAAGAGACCCAGTACTTC. Translating it yields CAIRRGGTEETQYF.

This clonotype was seen more than once but under ten times. The chain carries TRBV11-2 and TRBJ2-7; 8 bases are shared with TRBD1. Germline V CDR1 and CDR2: SGHAT, FQNNGV. The CDR3 consists of 14 residues. Losses at the gene ends were 3 bases for V and 0 bases for J; bases not matched to a gene: 1. The CDR3 loop reads CASSLGQVSYEQYF. The CDR3 DNA sequence: TGTGCCAGCAGCTTGGGACAGGTCTCCTACGAGCAGTACTTC. The full variable domain, with the rest looked up from reference TRBV11-2 and TRBJ2-7, is EAGVAQSPRYKIIEKRQSVAFWCNPISGHATLYWYQQILGQGPKLLIQFQNNGVVDDSQLPKDRFSAERLKGVDSTLKIQPAKLEDSAVYLCASSLGQVSYEQYFGPGTRLTVT.

This clonotype came up a few times. The V gene is TRBV4-2, the J gene TRBJ2-7; 9 bases are a match to TRBD2. CDR1 is LGHNA and CDR2 is YNFKEQ in the germline V gene. The CDR3 length is 15 residues. Germline trimming cut 0 bases from V and 3 bases from J; bases unmatched to any gene: 3. The DNA of the CDR3 is TGTGCCAGCAGCCAAGAAGCTAGCGGGGACTACGAGCAGTACTTC. Protein product: CASSQEASGDYEQYF.

The chain has TRBV15 and TRBJ2-1; 9 bases are a match to TRBD1. J lost 11 bases, V lost 6 bases, and 11 bases had no gene match. Germline assignment: CDR1 LNHNV and CDR2 YYDKDF (reference sequence). CDR3 length: 14 residues. The CDR3 DNA is TGTGCCACCAGTAACTGGGACAGGGCCCCAAAGCAGTTCTTC. This encodes CATSNWDRAPKQFF.

Only a few counts were recorded for this clonotype. V and J are TRBV7-9 and TRBJ2-1; 9 bases are shared with TRBD2. Looked up from germline, CDR1 is SEHNR and CDR2 is FQNEAQ (reference sequence). After removal of 2 bases from V and 7 bases from J, the junction contained 9 bases not matched to a gene. CDR3 length equals 16 residues. CDR3 nucleotide sequence: TGTGCCAGCAGCTTAATGGCTAGCGGGGCCCAGAATGAGCAGTTCTTC. Translating gives CASSLMASGAQNEQFF.

The chain combines TRBV5-5 with TRBJ2-1; 10 bases are a match to TRBD2. The ends lost 0 bases at V and 7 bases at J; junction bases unmatched: 7. The CDR3 has 16 amino acids. CDR1 is SGHKS and CDR2 is YYEKEE in the germline V gene (reference sequence). CDR3 in DNA: TGTGCCAGCAGCTTGGGAGGGCTAGCGGGGGTGAATGAGCAGTTCTTC. Protein: CASSLGGLAGVNEQFF.

This chain connects TRBV6-2 or TRBV6-3 to TRBJ2-1; the D is unclear. Judging by the DNA end, TRBJ2-5 fits better; the J call may be wrong. The CDR3 totals 13 residues. The germline CDR1 and CDR2 sequences are MNHEY and SVGEGT. CDR3 amino acids: CASTIRPAETQYF. The CDR3, as DNA: TGTGCCAGCACCATTCGTCCTGCGGAGACCCAGTACTTC.

Note on this clonotype: Mismatch with germline at one junction end may stem from a read error. CDR3 in DNA: TGTGCCAGCATTCGGACTAGCGGGGGAGTCCGCACGGATACGCAGTATTTT. It codes for CASIRTSGGVRTDTQYF. The chain joins TRBV7-2 to TRBJ2-3; 13 positions match TRBD2. Germline V gene data show CDR1 as SGHTA and CDR2 as FQGNSA. This CDR3 comprises 17 residues.